This TCR beta chain was captured by sequencing in a study of PD-1 blockade in classical Hodgkin lymphoma. Study context: The patients were dosed with nivolumab 3 mg/kg, infused intravenously every 2 weeks. Study-wide points: Possibly reflecting disease activity or prior therapy, repertoire differences have causes that remain undefined.

As concerns this clone: What it binds is unknown.

With no exception, relapse followed autologous stem cell transplantation in all patients, and brentuximab vedotin exposure varied. Complete response, partial response or progressive disease was each patient's best response. Between the trimmed V and J ends, which lost 8 bases and 2 bases, there was a span of 13 bases. This CDR3 has 14 amino acids. Looked up from germline, CDR1 is WNHNN and CDR2 is SYGVQD (reference sequence). The repertoire was sequenced with immunoSEQ multiplex PCR; TCRdb's copy has only in-frame clones and lacks some. The data contain some 23,000 clones, around 63% of them singletons.

This sequence originates from a human donor with classical Hodgkin lymphoma. V usage is TRBV10-1 and J usage is TRBJ2-1; D possibly corresponds to TRBD1 (6 bases). The source was peripheral blood mononuclear cells (PBMCs), collected at baseline. CDR3 protein: CASDEGVPYNEQFF. CDR3 nucleotides: TGCGCCAGCGATGAGGGGGTACCCTACAATGAGCAGTTCTTC.